This T cell receptor beta chain originates from a study of Ad26.COV2.S vaccination and SARS-CoV-2 variants. Study-wide background: The donor was enrolled in the Ad26.COV2.S arm of the COV1001 trial.

The CDR3 consists of 14 residues. Trimming shortened V by 3 bases and J by 0 bases, and 9 bases separated the two germline ends. Germline values: CDR1 LNHDA, CDR2 SQIVND (reference sequence). The protocol was immunoSEQ multiplex PCR, while the TCRdb copy is restricted to in-frame clones and leaves out a portion. The sample yields roughly 400,000 clones, 70% to 90% seen once. This clone has only a few counts. Treatment reported: some 19 received Ad26.COV2.S at low or high dose, single or two shots; five or six received placebo; per-sample allocation not given. The study sampled participants on day 63 after the first vaccine or placebo injection.

The chain couples TRBV19 to TRBJ2-7; D ambiguous. The starting material was peripheral blood, obtained in a trial of Ad26.COV2.S vaccine versus placebo. The sequence was obtained from a person aged 18 to 59 who received the Ad26.COV2.S COVID-19 vaccine or a placebo. The CDR3 region has the DNA TGTGCCAGTAGTATTAACGACCTCTCCTACGAGCAGTACTTC. Protein product: CASSINDLSYEQYF.